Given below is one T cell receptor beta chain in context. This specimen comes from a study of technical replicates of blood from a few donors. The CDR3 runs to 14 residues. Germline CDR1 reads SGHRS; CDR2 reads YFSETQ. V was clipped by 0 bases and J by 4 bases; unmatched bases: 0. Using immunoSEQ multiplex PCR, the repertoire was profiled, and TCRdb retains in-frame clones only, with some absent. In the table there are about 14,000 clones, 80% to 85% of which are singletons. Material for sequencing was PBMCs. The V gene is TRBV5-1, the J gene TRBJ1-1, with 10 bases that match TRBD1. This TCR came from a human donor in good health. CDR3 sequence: CASSLGTGGTEAFF. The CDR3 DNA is TGCGCCAGCAGCTTGGGGACAGGGGGCACTGAAGCTTTCTTT.